What follows are 27 T cell receptor beta chains derived from one specimen sequenced in a study of PD-L1 blockade in urothelial cancer. The time point was: pretreatment peripheral blood. Data came from immunoSEQ multiplex PCR; TCRdb stores just in-frame clones and leaves some out. There are about 87,000 clones in the sample; around 83% occur only once, and about 2.1% lies in the top ten. The starting material was PBMCs, obtained around atezolizumab (anti-PD-L1) treatment. The receptors derive from a man in his sixties with urothelial cancer.

This chain connects TRBV30 to TRBJ2-2; 8 nucleotides agree with TRBD2. Germline V lookup: CDR1 GTSNPN, CDR2 SVGIG (reference sequence). The CDR3 length is 17 residues. V lost 0 bases, J lost 3 bases, and 9 bases stayed unmatched. CDR3 coding DNA: TGTGCCTGGAGTGTAAACCGGGGGGGCCAGGACACCGGGGAGCTGTTTTTT. Translation gives CAWSVNRGGQDTGELFF.

As for this clone: One end of the junction is discordant with germline, which a read error may explain. The chain joins TRBV5-4 to TRBJ2-5; 14 bases align to TRBD2. CDR3 size: 16 residues. CDR1 and CDR2 from the germline V gene are SGHNT and YYREEE (reference sequence). DNA of the CDR3: TGTGCCAGCAGCATCGGGACTAGCGGGAGCCAACAGACCCAGTACTTC. Translation: CASSIGTSGSQQTQYF.

V usage is TRBV5-1 and J usage is TRBJ1-4; possible D gene TRBD1, 6 bases. CDR3 length: 17 residues. Trimming pared 0 bases from V and 7 bases from J, leaving 19 bases between. Germline CDR1 reads SGHRS; CDR2 reads YFSETQ. CDR3 in amino acids: CASSLVGDPRGGEKLFF. The CDR3 DNA reads TGCGCCAGCAGCTTGGTCGGGGACCCCAGGGGTGGTGAAAAACTGTTTTTT.

V and J are TRBV5-1 and TRBJ2-7; D possibly corresponds to TRBD2 (5 bases). V lost 2 bases and J 0 bases, leaving 12 bases between the germline ends. Germline CDR1 reads SGHRS; CDR2 reads YFSETQ. This CDR3 has 15 residues. CDR3 DNA: TGCGCCAGCAGCTTCGTGGGAGCAAACTCCTACGAGCAGTACTTC. Protein sequence: CASSFVGANSYEQYF.

The sample holds one count of this clone. The genes are TRBV7-2 and TRBJ2-3; 9 bases fit TRBD1. Trimming removed 5 bases from V and 0 bases from J; junction bases left unmatched: 12. Germline assignment: CDR1 SGHTA and CDR2 FQGNSA. The CDR3 loop spans 18 amino acids. The DNA of the CDR3 is TGTGCCAGCAGCCCAAGCGGAGGGACAGGGTTAAGCACAGATACGCAGTATTTT. Encoded protein: CASSPSGGTGLSTDTQYF. Full variable domain (rest looked up from reference TRBV7-2 and TRBJ2-3): GAGVSQSPSNKVTEKGKDVELRCDPISGHTALYWYRQSLGQGLEFLIYFQGNSAPDKSGLPSDRFSAERTGGSVSTLTIQRTQQEDSAVYLCASSPSGGTGLSTDTQYFGPGTRLTVL.

This clone has more than one count but fewer than ten. The gene calls are TRBV28 and TRBJ2-7, with a weak D call TRBD2 (5 bases). The V and J ends lost 3 bases and 9 bases respectively, with 9 bases between them. This CDR3 contains 11 residues. Germline V gives CDR1 MDHEN, CDR2 SYDVKM. CDR3 sequence: CASSFGRGQYF. The DNA for the CDR3 is TGTGCCAGCAGTTTCGGTCGGGGGCAGTACTTC.

This clone was recorded a few times. The J gene is TRBJ2-7, the V gene TRBV28; D is ambiguous. The CDR3 length is 13 residues. V lost 4 bases to trimming and J lost 1 base, with 8 bases between them. Germline CDR1 is MDHEN and CDR2 is SYDVKM. CDR3: CASSSHGSYEQYF. In nucleotides, the CDR3 is TGTGCCAGCAGTTCCCACGGGTCCTACGAGCAGTACTTC.

The rearrangement links TRBV19 to TRBJ2-7, with 9 bases aligning to TRBD2. The germline gives CDR1 LNHDA, CDR2 SQIVND (reference sequence). This CDR3 has 15 amino acids. J lost 4 bases, V lost 7 bases, and 11 bases had no gene match. CDR3 amino acids: CASTAGGLSPYEQYF. DNA for the CDR3: TGTGCCAGTACAGCGGGGGGCCTTAGTCCTTACGAGCAGTACTTC.

Here the CDR3 DNA reads TGTGCCAGCAGCAGGACAGGGGATGGCTACACCTTC. The encoded protein is CASSRTGDGYTF. The gene calls are TRBV2 and TRBJ1-2, with 9 bases fitting TRBD1. Unmatched junction bases numbered 2, after V lost 6 bases and J lost 6 bases. The germline CDR1 and CDR2 sequences are SNHLY and FYNNEI. The CDR3 has 12 residues.

J is TRBJ1-6 and V is TRBV14; D is unclear. V was trimmed by 0 bases and J by 10 bases, leaving 19 bases between them. The germline V gene has CDR1 SGHDN and CDR2 FVKESK. This CDR3 has 17 amino acids. The CDR3 reads CASSQDAGNLGRSPLHF. CDR3 sequence (DNA): TGTGCCAGCAGCCAAGATGCGGGGAATCTAGGACGGTCACCCCTCCACTTT.

The gene calls are TRBV19 and TRBJ1-1; D might be TRBD1 (6 bases). The CDR3 covers 15 residues. In germline, CDR1 is LNHDA, CDR2 SQIVND (reference sequence). The V gene lost 3 bases and the J gene lost 1 base, with 12 bases spanning the gap. CDR3 loop: CASSILDRSNTEAFF. The CDR3 region has the DNA TGTGCCAGTAGTATCCTCGACAGGTCGAACACTGAAGCTTTCTTT.

The CDR3 here is CASSAGLAANIQYF. Written as DNA, the CDR3 is TGTGCCAGCAGCGCGGGACTAGCTGCAAACATTCAGTACTTC. The rearrangement uses TRBV7-9 and TRBJ2-4; TRBD2 agrees at 9 bases. Germline V gene sequence: CDR1 SEHNR, CDR2 FQNEAQ (reference sequence). V lost 5 bases and J lost 6; bases outside the gene matches: 5. The CDR3 runs to 14 residues.

This clone was seen only once. This rearrangement joins TRBV5-6 to TRBJ1-6; 9 bases fit TRBD1. Germline CDR1 reads SGHDT; CDR2 reads YYEEEE. CDR3 length equals 16 residues. J was trimmed by 10 bases and V by 3 bases; bases with no gene match: 11. The CDR3: CASSWGRDRAASPLHF. CDR3 sequence (DNA): TGTGCCAGCAGCTGGGGCCGGGACAGGGCGGCCTCACCCCTCCACTTT.

The V gene is TRBV4-3, the J gene TRBJ1-3, with TRBD1 matching over 9 bases. The CDR3 has 18 residues. The J segment lost 0 bases and the V segment lost 0 bases, leaving 6 bases of the junction unmatched. Germline CDR1 is LGHNA and CDR2 is YSLEER. The CDR3 here is CASSQDPGTGFSGNTIYF. CDR3 nucleotide sequence: TGCGCCAGCAGCCAAGATCCGGGGACAGGGTTCTCTGGAAACACCATATATTTT.

The genes are TRBV5-1 and TRBJ2-3; the match to TRBD1 covers 8 bases. Unmatched junction bases numbered 8, after V lost 4 bases and J lost 1 base. CDR1 SGHRS and CDR2 YFSETQ come from the germline V gene. The CDR3 contains 16 residues. CDR3 sequence: CASSPPDRGGTDTQYF. CDR3 DNA sequence: TGCGCCAGCAGCCCGCCCGACAGGGGAGGCACAGATACGCAGTATTTT.

The chain is built from TRBV10-3 and TRBJ2-5; D possibly corresponds to TRBD1 (5 bases). With 2 bases removed from V and 3 bases from J, the gap between germline ends came to 10 bases. The length of the CDR3 is 14 residues. CDR1 and CDR2 from the germline V gene are ENHRY and SYGVKD. The CDR3 nucleotides are TGTGCCATCAGTGAGGGGGCAGTAGAAGAGACCCAGTACTTC. Translating gives CAISEGAVEETQYF.

The chain uses TRBV5-6 and TRBJ1-1, with 9 bases aligning to TRBD1. Trimming at V came to 4 bases and at J to 6 bases, leaving 7 bases not matched to a gene. The CDR3 is 14 residues long. The germline gives CDR1 SGHDT, CDR2 YYEEEE. The CDR3 coding sequence is TGTGCCAGCAGCAGGGGACAGGGTTTACCTGAAGCTTTCTTT. This encodes CASSRGQGLPEAFF.

This chain links TRBV7-2 with TRBJ2-1; 11 positions agree with TRBD2. With V trimmed by 3 bases and J by 12 bases, 4 bases remained unmatched. The germline V gene encodes CDR1 SGHTA and CDR2 FQGNSA. This CDR3 is built from 13 residues. The CDR3 DNA is TGTGCCAGCAGCTTCGGACTAGCGGGCCGGCAGTTCTTC. Its protein product is CASSFGLAGRQFF.

This clone has only one observation. The chain employs TRBV11-2 and TRBJ1-1; maybe TRBD1 (6 bases). Germline loops: CDR1 SGHAT, CDR2 FQNNGV. CDR3 length equals 20 residues. V gave up 0 bases and J gave up 3 bases, with 26 bases separating them. CDR3 nucleotides: TGTGCCAGCAGCTTAGACCGAGTCAAACAGGGTTGGGGTGGGTACACTGAAGCTTTCTTT. Its translation: CASSLDRVKQGWGGYTEAFF.

V is TRBV9 and J is TRBJ2-7, with D perhaps matching TRBD2 (5 bases). Trimming cost V 0 bases and J 5 bases, with 12 bases left between them. Germline CDR1 reads SGDLS; CDR2 reads YYNGEE. CDR3 length: 14 residues. The CDR3 sequence: CASSVEWVGDEQYF. The DNA for the CDR3 is TGTGCCAGCAGCGTAGAGTGGGTCGGGGACGAGCAGTACTTC.

The chain carries TRBV28 and TRBJ2-7, with 9 positions matching TRBD1. Germline V lookup: CDR1 MDHEN, CDR2 SYDVKM. Trimming at V came to 7 bases and at J to 12 bases, leaving 13 bases not matched to a gene. This CDR3 is built from 13 residues. The CDR3 DNA follows: TGTGCCAGCACCTCCGGGACAGGGCCTTCTCGGTACTTC. This sequence encodes CASTSGTGPSRYF.

The chain is built from TRBV7-2 and TRBJ1-4; D is unclear. The CDR3 runs to 17 residues. Trimming pared 1 base from V and 1 base from J, leaving 13 bases between. Germline CDR1 reads SGHTA; CDR2 reads FQGNSA. The DNA of the CDR3 is TGTGCCAGCAGCTTAGTTCGGGGTGGAGGAACTAATGAAAAACTGTTTTTT. It encodes CASSLVRGGGTNEKLFF.

The chain recombines TRBV2 with TRBJ2-5; TRBD1 aligns across 11 bases. There are 15 residues in the CDR3. Germline trimming cut 7 bases from V and 4 bases from J; bases unmatched to any gene: 8. Germline CDR1 SNHLY, CDR2 FYNNEI. The CDR3, as DNA: TGTGCCAGCACCATGGACAGGGGGCGGGTAGAGACCCAGTACTTC. It is translated as CASTMDRGRVETQYF.

This clone was counted between two and nine times. J is TRBJ1-2 and V is TRBV6-1, with D unclear. Deletions cut 0 bases from V and 2 bases from J, with 10 bases between. This CDR3 contains 15 residues. Per the germline V gene, CDR1 is MNHNS and CDR2 is SASEGT. The CDR3 DNA is TGTGCCAGCAGTGAAGCAGGGAGTGGGAACTATGGCTACACCTTC. It encodes CASSEAGSGNYGYTF.

The chain joins TRBV6-5 to TRBJ1-2; D perhaps matches TRBD1 (5 bases). This CDR3 is built from 15 residues. V was clipped by 2 bases and J by 0 bases, with 10 bases between them. Germline values: CDR1 MNHEY, CDR2 SVGAGI. The DNA for the CDR3 is TGTGCCAGCAGTTACATGGACACCTCTAACTATGGCTACACCTTC. This translates into CASSYMDTSNYGYTF.

The V call is TRBV18, the J call TRBJ2-5; 12 bases fit TRBD1. Germline V CDR1 and CDR2: KGHSH, LQKENI. The CDR3 has 15 residues. J lost 5 bases, V lost 5 bases, and 6 bases had no gene match. CDR3 DNA: TGTGCCAGCTCAGGGGGACAGGGGGCTCTGGAGACCCAGTACTTC. It yields the protein CASSGGQGALETQYF.

The chain links TRBV7-9 to TRBJ2-5, with 7 bases identical to TRBD2. The CDR3 loop spans 18 amino acids. V gave up 1 base and J gave up 0 bases; unmatched junction bases: 11. CDR1 and CDR2 from the germline V gene are SEHNR and FQNEAQ (reference sequence). This CDR3 reads CASSLGRERGLYQETQYF. CDR3 DNA: TGTGCCAGCAGCTTAGGTCGGGAGCGGGGCCTGTACCAAGAGACCCAGTACTTC.